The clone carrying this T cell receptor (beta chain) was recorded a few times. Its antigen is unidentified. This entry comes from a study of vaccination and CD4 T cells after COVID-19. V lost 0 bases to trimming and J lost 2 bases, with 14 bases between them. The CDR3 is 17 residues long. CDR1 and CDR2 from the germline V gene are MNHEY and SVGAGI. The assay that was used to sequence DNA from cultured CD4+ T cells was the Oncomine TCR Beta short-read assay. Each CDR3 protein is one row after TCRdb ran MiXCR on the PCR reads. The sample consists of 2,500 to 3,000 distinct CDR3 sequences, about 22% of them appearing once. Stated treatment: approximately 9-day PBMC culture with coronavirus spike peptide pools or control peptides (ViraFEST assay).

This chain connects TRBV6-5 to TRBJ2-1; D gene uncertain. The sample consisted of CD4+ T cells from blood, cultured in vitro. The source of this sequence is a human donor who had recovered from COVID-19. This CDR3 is CASSYSISRPTYNEQFF. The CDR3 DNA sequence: TGTGCCAGCAGTTACTCGATTTCCCGTCCCACCTACAATGAGCAGTTCTTC.